This is a list of T cell receptor beta chains from one sample in a study of shared clonotypes between healthy human individuals. Only in-frame clones appear in the TCRdb table, and some are missing; sequencing was by immunoSEQ multiplex PCR. The sample records 550,000 to 700,000 clones, 60% to 75% being singletons. The sample comprised memory CD4+ T cells sorted from blood. The receptor set was obtained from a woman under 40 in good health. Each CDR3 is given with its conserved first and last residue. The D gene is left open where the match is weak. A row's size may be missing; if present it is once, few, many or a size class.

d_call	v_call	clone_size	j_call	cdr3_nt	cdr3_aa
TRBD1	TRBV7-2	-	TRBJ2-3	TGTGCCAGCAGCCCTTGGACAGGGCGCACAGATACGCAGTATTTT	CASSPWTGRTDTQYF
-	TRBV28	-	TRBJ1-1	TGTGCCAGCAGTTTACAGGGGTGGACTGAAGCTTTCTTT	CASSLQGWTEAFF
-	TRBV4-1	-	TRBJ2-1	TGCGCCAGCAGCCAAGATATACAGGGATACCACAATGAGCAGTTCTTC	CASSQDIQGYHNEQFF
TRBD1	TRBV28	-	TRBJ1-5	TGTGCCAGCAGTTTAGGCAGGGGGAATCAGCCCCAGCATTTT	CASSLGRGNQPQHF
TRBD2	TRBV4-1	-	TRBJ2-7	TGCGCCAGCAGCCAAGCCGTACTAGCGGGAGTCCCTTACGAGCAGTACTTC	CASSQAVLAGVPYEQYF
-	TRBV15	few	TRBJ1-1	TGTGCCACCCAGGCCAGGGACAACACTGAAGCTTTCTTT	CATQARDNTEAFF
TRBD1	TRBV5-5	-	TRBJ2-7	TGTGCCAGCAGCTTGGGACAGGGCATGGCCTACGAGCAGTACTTC	CASSLGQGMAYEQYF
-	TRBV5-1	-	TRBJ2-5	TGCGCCAGCAGAACTGGGGAGGAAGAGACCCAGTACTTC	CASRTGEEETQYF
TRBD2	TRBV9	few	TRBJ2-3	TGTGCCAGCAGCGTAGACAGACTAGCGGGAGCGGATACGCAGTATTTT	CASSVDRLAGADTQYF
-	TRBV7-9	-	TRBJ2-5	TGTGCCAGCAGCCCCGGCCTGGGGGCCCAGTACTTC	CASSPGLGAQYF
-	TRBV6-4	many	TRBJ2-1	TGTGCCAGCAGTGAGGGACCCAACAATGAGCAGTTCTTC	CASSEGPNNEQFF